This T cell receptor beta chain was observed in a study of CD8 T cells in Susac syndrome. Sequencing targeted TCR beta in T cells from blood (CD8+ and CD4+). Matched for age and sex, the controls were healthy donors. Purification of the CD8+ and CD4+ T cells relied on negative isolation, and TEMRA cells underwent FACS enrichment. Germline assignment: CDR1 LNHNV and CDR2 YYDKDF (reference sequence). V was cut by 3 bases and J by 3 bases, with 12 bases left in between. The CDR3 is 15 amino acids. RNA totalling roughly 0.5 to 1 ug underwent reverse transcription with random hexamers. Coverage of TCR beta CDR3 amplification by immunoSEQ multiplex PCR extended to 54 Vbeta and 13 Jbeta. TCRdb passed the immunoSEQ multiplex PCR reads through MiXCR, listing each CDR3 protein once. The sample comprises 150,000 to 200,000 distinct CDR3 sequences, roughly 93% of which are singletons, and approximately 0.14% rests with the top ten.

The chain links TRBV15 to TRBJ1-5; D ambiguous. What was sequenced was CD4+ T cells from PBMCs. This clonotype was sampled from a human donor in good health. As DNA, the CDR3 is TGTGCCACCAGCAGTGAGGACGGATACAATCAGCCCCAGCATTTT. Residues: CATSSEDGYNQPQHF.